This T cell receptor (beta chain) was sequenced for a study of blood T cell repertoires in COVID-19. The repertoire was sequenced with immunoSEQ multiplex PCR; TCRdb's copy has only in-frame clones and lacks some. The sample holds tens of thousands of clones, roughly 80% seen once. The V and J ends lost 1 base and 0 bases respectively, with 12 bases between them. Germline loops: CDR1 LGHNA, CDR2 YNFKEQ. This CDR3 has 16 amino acids. This clonotype was obtained from a human donor in a cohort sampled during active COVID-19. Sequenced: peripheral blood. The rearrangement joins TRBV4-2 to TRBJ1-1, with no clear D. CDR3 sequence: CASSQASGYLNTEAFF. In DNA form, the CDR3 reads TGTGCCAGCAGCCAAGCTTCGGGGTACTTGAACACTGAAGCTTTCTTT.